The present T cell receptor (beta chain) was sequenced within a study of T cell responses to AZD1222 COVID-19 vaccine. Using immunoSEQ multiplex PCR, the repertoire was profiled, and TCRdb retains in-frame clones only, with some absent. The profile covers approximately 180,000 clones, with around nine tenths appearing a single time and around 26% taken by the ten largest. Trimming took 0 bases from V and 6 from J, leaving 6 bases between them. Germline loops: CDR1 MNHEY, CDR2 SMNVEV (reference sequence). CDR3 length equals 13 residues. The J gene is TRBJ1-5, the V gene TRBV27; D is undetermined. The source was peripheral blood, collected 28 days after the second AZD1222 dose. The source of this sequence is an adult who received the AZD1222 COVID-19 vaccine. The CDR3 DNA reads TGTGCCAGCAGTTTATCGTATGGTCAGCCCCAGCATTTT. Its translation: CASSLSYGQPQHF.